The entry below gives a single T cell receptor (beta chain) sequence along with its context. The antigen remains unidentified. V lost 5 bases to trimming and J lost 5 bases; unmatched junction nucleotides: 8. The CDR3 totals 15 residues. The data originate from a study of blood T cells in healthy people across ages. Study-level results: The recorded TCR beta diversity per million T cells decreased in a roughly linear manner with age. It was not possible, with unsorted PBMCs, to conclusively compare naive and antigen-experienced cells.

The study recruited healthy Caucasian donors from Russia who were aged about 6 to 95. Samples had at least 6.5 million PBMCs isolated from them. Alongside a J-beta primer mix, a sample-barcoded 5' primer served in a second PCR lasting roughly 7 to 11 cycles. TCRdb re-called the 5' RACE reads through MiXCR, storing one row per CDR3 protein. The sample carries 730,000 or so distinct CDR3 sequences, 35% to 50% recorded once. Material: blood. The chain recombines TRBV12-3 or TRBV12-4 with TRBJ2-7, with 11 bases identical to TRBD2. The sequence was obtained from an elderly man in good health. In DNA, the CDR3 is TGTGCCAGCAGTCTTAGCGGGAGGGCCCTGAACGAGCAGTACTTC. It is translated as CASSLSGRALNEQYF.